The 16 T cell receptor beta chains in this list originate from one sample, sequenced in a study of T cells in Graves' hyperthyroidism and ophthalmopathy. Researchers took RNA transcripts and amplified the TCR beta CDR3 regions from them. RT-PCR in the first round (using the HTBI primer set) targeted the TCR CDR3. TCRdb reprocessed the multiplex PCR reads with MiXCR, giving one entry per CDR3 protein. The repertoire holds around 540,000 distinct CDR3 sequences, with approximately 16% as singletons. Sequenced input: blood. The receptors shown here come from a woman aged 25 to 45 with Graves' ophthalmopathy.

In the case of this clonotype: A much more abundant neighbour one base away suggests this may be a read error. The chain is built from TRBV29-1 and TRBJ2-1; perhaps TRBD2 as D (5 bases). The J call is uncertain, as TRBJ2-7 better fits the DNA end. The CDR3 consists of 15 residues. Germline assignment: CDR1 SQVTM and CDR2 ANQGSEA. The CDR3 nucleotides read TGCAGCGTTGTACTGGCAGGAGGTGCCTTGAATGAGCAGTACTTC. This sequence encodes CSVVLAGGALNEQYF.

This clonotype has a handful of counts. The chain carries TRBV7-9 and TRBJ2-7, with D possibly TRBD2 on 6 matching bases. V was clipped by 7 bases and J by 3 bases, with 16 bases between them. The CDR3 runs 14 residues. The germline gives CDR1 SEHNR, CDR2 FQNEAQ (reference sequence). The CDR3, as DNA: TGTGCCAGCACCCCGCGGGGCGTTTACTACGAGCAGTACTTC. Translated: CASTPRGVYYEQYF.

In this sample, this clonotype turned up many times. J is TRBJ2-2 and V is TRBV5-1; no clear D. Germline CDR1 is SGHRS and CDR2 is YFSETQ. With 1 base removed from V and 4 bases from J, the gap between germline ends came to 8 bases. The CDR3 length is 14 residues. CDR3 sequence reads: CASSLNEFTGELFF. The DNA for the CDR3 is TGCGCCAGCAGCTTGAACGAGTTCACCGGGGAGCTGTTTTTT.

This clonotype was seen only a few times. The rearrangement joins TRBV28 to TRBJ2-7, with a possible D match to TRBD1 (5 bases). This CDR3 has 12 residues. The ends were cut back, 8 bases at V and 4 bases at J, with 12 bases in the middle. Germline V gene data show CDR1 as MDHEN and CDR2 as SYDVKM. This CDR3 is CASRTPDYEQYF. CDR3 in DNA: TGTGCCAGCCGGACACCAGATTACGAGCAGTACTTC. The full variable domain, in which reference TRBV28 and TRBJ2-7 provide the parts outside the CDR3, is DVKVTQSSRYLVKRTGEKVFLECVQDMDHENMFWYRQDPGLGLRLIYFSYDVKMKEKGDIPEGYSVSREKKERFSLILESASTNQTSMYLCASRTPDYEQYFGPGTRLTVT.

Only a few counts were recorded for this clonotype. The chain recombines TRBV6-1 with TRBJ2-5; D perhaps matches TRBD1 (6 bases). Trimming stripped 7 bases from V and 5 bases from J, with 17 bases between. CDR1 is MNHNS, CDR2 SASEGT, per germline. This CDR3 is 14 amino acids long. CDR3 residues: CASTRVRTAETQYF. The CDR3 nucleotides are TGTGCCAGCACCCGAGTTCGGACAGCGGAGACCCAGTACTTC.

This clonotype has only a few counts. The chain joins TRBV6-1 to TRBJ2-5; no firm D call. Germline CDR1 reads MNHNS; CDR2 reads SASEGT. The CDR3 spans 17 residues. V was trimmed by 3 bases and J by 1 base, leaving 18 bases between them. The CDR3 spells CASSEFPAKWLQETQYF. For the CDR3, the DNA is TGTGCCAGCAGTGAGTTTCCTGCGAAGTGGCTCCAAGAGACCCAGTACTTC.

The table lists this clonotype with many counts. V usage is TRBV20-1 and J usage is TRBJ1-5; no definite D call. Deletions cut 0 bases from V and 7 bases from J, with 13 bases between. Germline values: CDR1 DFQATT, CDR2 SNEGSKA (reference sequence). The CDR3 has 14 residues. The CDR3 is CSARDTPHGQPQHF. CDR3 coding DNA: TGCAGTGCTAGAGATACGCCACACGGACAGCCCCAGCATTTT.

At least ten counts were recorded for this clonotype. The CDR3 DNA follows: TGTGCCAGCAGCCAAGACCCCACAGGGGGCGAGGCTTTCTTT. Encoded protein: CASSQDPTGGEAFF. J is TRBJ1-1 and V is TRBV4-2; 9 nucleotides line up with TRBD1. The V gene's germline CDR1 is LGHNA and CDR2 YNFKEQ. This CDR3 spans 14 amino acids. V shed 0 bases and J 11 bases; nucleotides not matched to a gene: 7.

This clonotype showed up many times. CDR3 coding DNA: TGTGCCAGCTCAAGTGGACCGGGCGCAGGACAGCCCCAGCATTTT. Translating it yields CASSSGPGAGQPQHF. The J gene is TRBJ1-5, the V gene TRBV18, with no clear D. The CDR3 covers 15 residues. CDR1 and CDR2 (germline): KGHSH, LQKENI. V lost 5 bases to trimming and J lost 7 bases, with 18 bases between them. Complete variable domain (other parts from reference TRBV18 and TRBJ1-5): NAGVMQNPRHLVRRRGQEARLRCSPMKGHSHVYWYRQLPEEGLKFMVYLQKENIIDESGMPKERFSAEFPKEGPSILRIQQVVRGDSAAYFCASSSGPGAGQPQHFGDGTRLSIL.

This clonotype was seen many times. The gene calls are TRBV7-2 and TRBJ2-3; TRBD2 agrees at 11 bases. V gave up 5 bases and J gave up 1 base; unmatched junction bases: 5. In germline, CDR1 is SGHTA, CDR2 FQGNSA. The CDR3 sequence is 16 residues long. CDR3 in DNA: TGTGCCAGCAGCCTACGGGGACTAGCGGGCACAGATACGCAGTATTTT. This codes for CASSLRGLAGTDTQYF.

V usage is TRBV19 and J usage is TRBJ1-2; D may be TRBD1 (5 bases). The CDR3 has 13 residues. The germline CDR1 and CDR2 sequences are LNHDA and SQIVND (reference sequence). Between the trimmed V and J ends, which lost 5 bases and 5 bases, there was a span of 12 bases. CDR3 region: CASSLRQTYGYTF. For the CDR3, the DNA is TGTGCCAGTAGTCTTCGACAGACGTATGGCTACACCTTC. Using reference TRBV19 and TRBJ1-2 for the parts outside the CDR3, the full variable domain is DGGITQSPKYLFRKEGQNVTLSCEQNLNHDAMYWYRQDPGQGLRLIYYSQIVNDFQKGDIAEGYSVSREKKESFPLTVTSAQKNPTAFYLCASSLRQTYGYTFGSGTRLTVV.

The CDR3 loop is CASSVSGTSPQYF. In DNA, the CDR3 is TGTGCCAGCAGCGTTTCCGGGACTTCCCCGCAGTATTTT. The chain has TRBV9 and TRBJ2-3; a weak D match, TRBD2 (6 bases). The CDR3 runs to 13 residues. V lost 2 bases and J lost 10, with 14 bases in between. Germline CDR1 reads SGDLS; CDR2 reads YYNGEE.

This clonotype has a count of ten or more. The chain is built from TRBV12-3 or TRBV12-4 and TRBJ2-7, with 11 nucleotides matching TRBD2. J was trimmed by 2 bases and V by 4 bases; bases with no gene match: 10. The CDR3 contains 17 residues. The DNA for the CDR3 is TGTGCCAGCAGTTCCGGACTAGCGGGCACCCCCCCCTACGAGCAGTACTTC. It translates to CASSSGLAGTPPYEQYF.

This clonotype was counted only a few times. The rearrangement uses TRBV27 and TRBJ2-5; perhaps TRBD1 as D (6 bases). Germline-derived CDR1 and CDR2 are MNHEY and SMNVEV (reference sequence). This CDR3 comprises 14 residues. Trimming stripped 5 bases from V and 5 bases from J, with 15 bases between. This chain's CDR3 is CASSTWTALETQYF. In nucleotides, the CDR3 is TGTGCCAGCAGTACCTGGACAGCCCTCGAGACCCAGTACTTC.

The chain joins TRBV7-8 to TRBJ2-3; D is perhaps TRBD1 (7 bases). The CDR3 runs 16 residues. V gave up 5 bases and J gave up 0 bases, with 15 bases separating them. Per the germline V gene, CDR1 is SGHVS and CDR2 is FQNEAQ. The CDR3 DNA reads TGTGCCAGCAGCCACACGGGGGACAGCAGCACAGATACGCAGTATTTT. Translation: CASSHTGDSSTDTQYF. Complete variable domain (other parts from reference TRBV7-8 and TRBJ2-3): GAGVSQSPRYKVAKRGQDVALRCDPISGHVSLFWYQQALGQGPEFLTYFQNEAQLDKSGLPSDRFFAERPEGSVSTLKIQRTQQEDSAVYLCASSHTGDSSTDTQYFGPGTRLTVL.

The table lists this clonotype with many counts. This chain connects TRBV10-1 to TRBJ2-7; 10 positions agree with TRBD2. After removal of 0 bases from V and 5 bases from J, the junction contained 7 bases not matched to a gene. Germline V gene data show CDR1 as WNHNN and CDR2 as SYGVQD (reference sequence). The CDR3 totals 16 residues. The CDR3 spells CASSESLASGSNEQYF. The CDR3 nucleotides read TGCGCCAGCAGTGAGTCGTTGGCTAGCGGGAGTAACGAGCAGTACTTC.